This TCR beta chain was recovered during a study of blood T cell repertoires in COVID-19. This clone showed up just a few times. Some clones are missing from TCRdb's copy, which holds only in-frame ones; the method was immunoSEQ multiplex PCR. The sample carries under 80,000 clones, 76% recorded once. This CDR3 spans 13 amino acids. Deletions cut 2 bases from V and 3 bases from J, with 8 bases between. Germline CDR1 reads SGHAT; CDR2 reads FQNNGV. V is TRBV11-2 and J is TRBJ2-7; unclear D gene. The sequence derives from a man in his sixties with COVID-19, enrolled during active disease. Specimen: peripheral blood. The CDR3 region is CASSLPGRYEQYF. The DNA of the CDR3 is TGTGCCAGCAGCTTACCAGGTCGCTACGAGCAGTACTTC.